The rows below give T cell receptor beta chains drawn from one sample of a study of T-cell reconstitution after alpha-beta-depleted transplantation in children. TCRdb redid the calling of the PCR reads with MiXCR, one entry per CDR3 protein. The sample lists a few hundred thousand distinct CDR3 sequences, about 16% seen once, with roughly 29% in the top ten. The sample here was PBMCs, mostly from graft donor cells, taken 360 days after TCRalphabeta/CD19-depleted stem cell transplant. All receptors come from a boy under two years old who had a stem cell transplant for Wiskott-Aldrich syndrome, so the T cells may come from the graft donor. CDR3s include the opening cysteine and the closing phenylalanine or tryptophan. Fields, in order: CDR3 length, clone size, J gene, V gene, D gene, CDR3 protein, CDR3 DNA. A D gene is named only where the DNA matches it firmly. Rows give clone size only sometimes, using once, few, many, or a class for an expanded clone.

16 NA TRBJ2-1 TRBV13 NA CATIEVGTLLRNEQFF TGTGCCACCATAGAAGTCGGGACCCTACTTCGCAATGAGCAGTTCTTC
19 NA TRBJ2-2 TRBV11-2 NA CASSLEYWALPGGAGELFF TGTGCCAGCAGCTTAGAGTATTGGGCCCTTCCCGGAGGGGCCGGGGAGCTGTTTTTT
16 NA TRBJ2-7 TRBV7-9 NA CASSLALTGPTYEQYF TGTGCCAGCAGCTTAGCGCTGACAGGCCCTACCTACGAGCAGTACTTC
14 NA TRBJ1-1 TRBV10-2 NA CASLIRTGSTEAFF TGCGCCAGCCTAATCCGTACAGGGAGCACTGAAGCTTTCTTT
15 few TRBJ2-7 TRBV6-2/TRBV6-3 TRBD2 CASRPGLAETYEQYF TGTGCCAGCAGACCGGGACTAGCGGAGACCTACGAGCAGTACTTC
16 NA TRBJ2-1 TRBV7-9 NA CASSLGWGVQYNEQFF TGTGCCAGCAGCTTAGGCTGGGGGGTTCAGTACAATGAGCAGTTCTTC
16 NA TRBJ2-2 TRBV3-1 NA CASSHRTAANTGELFF TGTGCCAGCAGCCACCGGACGGCCGCGAACACCGGGGAGCTGTTTTTT
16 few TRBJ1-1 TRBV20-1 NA CSARDLGAVRNTEAFF TGCAGTGCTAGAGATCTCGGGGCGGTCAGGAACACTGAAGCTTTCTTT
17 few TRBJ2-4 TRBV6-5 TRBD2 CASSNLAGQSAKNIQYF TGTGCCAGCAGTAACCTAGCGGGGCAGTCGGCCAAAAACATTCAGTACTTC
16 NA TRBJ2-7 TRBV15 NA CATSRVGYTSSYEQYF TGTGCCACCAGCAGAGTCGGGTATACGAGCTCCTACGAGCAGTACTTT
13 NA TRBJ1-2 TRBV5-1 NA CASSLGLAGRSLF TGCGCCAGCAGCTTGGGTCTTGCAGGGCGAAGTCTCTTC
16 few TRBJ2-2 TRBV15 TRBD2 CATRRTSGTNTGELFF TGTGCCACTAGAAGGACTAGCGGGACGAACACCGGGGAGCTGTTTTTT
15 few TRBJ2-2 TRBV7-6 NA CASSFGVVNTGELFF TGTGCCAGCAGCTTCGGGGTTGTGAACACCGGGGAGCTGTTTTTT
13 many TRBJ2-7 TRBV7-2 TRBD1 CASSLIEGAAQYF TGTGCCAGCAGCTTAATCGAGGGGGCCGCGCAGTACTTC
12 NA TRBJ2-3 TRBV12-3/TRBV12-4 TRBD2 CASSFQRGIKYF TGTGCCAGCAGTTTTCAGCGGGGGATTAAGTATTTT
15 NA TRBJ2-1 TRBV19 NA CASSINGRAYNEQFF TGTGCCAGTAGTATAAACGGGCGTGCCTACAATGAGCAGTTCTTC
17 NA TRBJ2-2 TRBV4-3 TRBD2 CASSQAHSSGRTGELFF TGCGCCAGCAGCCAAGCCCACTCTAGCGGTCGGACCGGGGAGCTGTTTTTT
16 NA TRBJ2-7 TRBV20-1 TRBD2 CSARDQVSGGSYEQYF TGCAGTGCTAGAGATCAGGTCTCGGGAGGATCCTACGAGCAGTACTTC
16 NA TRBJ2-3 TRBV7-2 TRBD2 CASSFGLAGSTDTQYF TGTGCCAGCAGCTTTGGCCTAGCGGGAAGCACAGATACGCAGTATTTT
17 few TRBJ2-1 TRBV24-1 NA CATSGAPPWSSYNEQFF TGTGCCACCAGTGGAGCCCCCCCGTGGAGCTCCTACAATGAGCAGTTCTTC
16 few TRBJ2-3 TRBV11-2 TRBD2 CASSARLAGSTDTQYF TGTGCCAGCAGCGCCCGACTAGCGGGAAGCACAGATACGCAGTATTTT
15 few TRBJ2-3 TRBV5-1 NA CASSLFGGEADTQYF TGCGCCAGCAGCTTATTCGGGGGTGAGGCAGATACGCAGTATTTT
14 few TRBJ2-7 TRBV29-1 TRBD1 CSDPRDRGLSEQYF TGCAGCGACCCCCGGGACAGGGGGCTTTCCGAGCAGTACTTC
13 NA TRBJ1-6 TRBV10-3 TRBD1 CAISGTGNSPLHF TGTGCCATCAGCGGGACAGGGAATTCACCCCTCCACTTT
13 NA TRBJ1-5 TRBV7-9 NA CASSFRGGQPQHF TGTGCCAGCAGCTTTCGGGGGGGACAGCCCCAGCATTTT
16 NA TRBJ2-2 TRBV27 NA CASSWPGGPKDGELFF TGTGCCAGCAGTTGGCCGGGGGGCCCAAAAGACGGGGAGCTGTTTTTT
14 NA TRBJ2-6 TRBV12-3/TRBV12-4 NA CASSEGNGANVLTF TGTGCCAGCAGTGAGGGAAATGGGGCCAACGTCCTGACTTTC
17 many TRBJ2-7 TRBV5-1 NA CASSLGPSGVGAYEQYF TGCGCCAGCAGCTTGGGTCCCTCGGGGGTAGGGGCCTACGAGCAGTACTTC
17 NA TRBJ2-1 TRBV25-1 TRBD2 CASSGHESGRGKNEQFF TGTGCCAGCAGTGGGCACGAAAGCGGGAGGGGAAAGAATGAGCAGTTCTTC
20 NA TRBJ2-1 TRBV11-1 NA CASKGPLRGLGGWYYNEQFF TGTGCCTCCAAAGGCCCATTGAGGGGCCTCGGAGGTTGGTACTACAATGAGCAGTTCTTC
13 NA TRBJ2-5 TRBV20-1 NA CSGRRTGQETQYF TGCAGTGGTAGAAGGACGGGCCAAGAGACCCAGTACTTC
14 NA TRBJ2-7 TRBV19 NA CASSTTDKTYEQYF TGTGCCAGTAGTACCACCGACAAGACCTACGAGCAGTACTTC
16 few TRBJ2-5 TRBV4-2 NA CASSQDHLGREETQYF TGTGCCAGCAGCCAAGATCATTTGGGAAGGGAAGAGACCCAGTACTTC
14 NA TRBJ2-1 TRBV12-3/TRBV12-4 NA CASSFNHPAVEQFF TGTGCCAGCAGTTTTAACCACCCCGCGGTGGAGCAGTTCTTC
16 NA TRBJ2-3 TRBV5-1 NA CASSLVPIKSTDTQYF TGCGCCAGCAGCTTGGTTCCGATTAAAAGCACAGATACGCAGTATTTT
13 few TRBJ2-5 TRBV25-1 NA CASSEWNEETQYF TGTGCCAGCAGTGAATGGAACGAAGAGACCCAGTACTTC
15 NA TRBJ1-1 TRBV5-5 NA CASSSLSGVGTEAFF TGTGCCAGCAGCTCACTATCGGGGGTCGGCACTGAAGCTTTCTTT
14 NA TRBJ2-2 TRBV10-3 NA CAIRSELGTGELFF TGTGCCATCAGATCCGAGCTGGGCACCGGGGAGCTGTTTTTT
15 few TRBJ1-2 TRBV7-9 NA CASSPRTAPGYGYTF TGTGCCAGCAGCCCAAGGACAGCACCCGGCTATGGCTACACCTTC
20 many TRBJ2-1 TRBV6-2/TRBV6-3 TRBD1 CASSHHTSHRGLSSYNEQFF TGTGCCAGCAGTCACCACACCTCCCATAGGGGGCTGAGCTCCTACAATGAGCAGTTCTTC
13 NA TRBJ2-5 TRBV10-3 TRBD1 CAIAGTGEETQYF TGTGCCATCGCCGGGACAGGGGAAGAGACCCAGTACTTC
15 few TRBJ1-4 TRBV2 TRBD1 CASSRDRGRAEKLFF TGTGCCAGCAGCCGGGACAGGGGGCGAGCTGAAAAACTGTTTTTT
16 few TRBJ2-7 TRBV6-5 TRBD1 CASSYRIQGINYEQYF TGTGCCAGCAGTTATAGGATACAGGGGATCAACTACGAGCAGTACTTC
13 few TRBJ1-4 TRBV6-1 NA CASAGGRTEKLFF TGTGCCAGTGCCGGAGGGAGGACTGAAAAACTGTTTTTT
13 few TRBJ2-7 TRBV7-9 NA CASSLHLAYEQYF TGTGCCAGCAGCTTACACTTAGCCTACGAGCAGTACTTC
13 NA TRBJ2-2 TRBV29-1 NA CSVAGATTGELFF TGCAGCGTTGCGGGAGCTACCACCGGGGAGCTGTTTTTT
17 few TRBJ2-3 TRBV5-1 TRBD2 CASSLAGLAGGMDTQYF TGCGCCAGCAGCTTGGCCGGGTTAGCGGGGGGCATGGATACGCAGTATTTT
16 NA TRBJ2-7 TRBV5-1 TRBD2 CASSLTGAGSSYEQYF TGCGCCAGCAGCTTGACCGGAGCGGGGAGCTCCTACGAGCAGTACTTC
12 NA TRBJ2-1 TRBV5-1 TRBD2 CASRTSDHEQFF TGCGCCAGCAGAACTAGCGATCATGAGCAGTTCTTC
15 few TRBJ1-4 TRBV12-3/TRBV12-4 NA CASSFGGATNEKLFF TGTGCCAGCAGTTTCGGGGGGGCAACTAATGAAAAACTGTTTTTT
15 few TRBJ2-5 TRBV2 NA CASSEARGSQETQYF TGTGCCAGCAGTGAAGCCCGGGGCAGCCAAGAGACCCAGTACTTC
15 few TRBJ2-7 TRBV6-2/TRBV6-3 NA CASRRSGASSYEQYF TGTGCCAGCAGGAGATCCGGGGCCAGCTCCTACGAGCAGTACTTC
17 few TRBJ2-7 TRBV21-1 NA CASSSGTSGSGPYEQYF TGTGCCAGCAGCTCAGGGACTAGCGGGAGCGGTCCCTACGAGCAGTACTTC
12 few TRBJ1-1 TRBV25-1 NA CASGVGVTKAFF TGTGCCAGCGGAGTGGGGGTCACCAAAGCTTTCTTT